These T cell receptor beta chains were read from a single sample in a study of blood T cell repertoires in COVID-19. Some clones are missing from TCRdb's copy, which holds only in-frame ones; the method was immunoSEQ multiplex PCR. The sample consists of tens of thousands of clones, around 84% of them appearing once. Sample: peripheral blood. These receptors came from a woman aged 80 or older in a cohort sampled during active or convalescent COVID-19. Both conserved end residues are part of each CDR3. The order of the fields is J gene, clone size, D gene, V gene, CDR3 DNA, CDR3 protein. The D gene is left open where the match is weak. Clone size is shown for a subset of rows, as once, few, many or a class of expanded clone.

J gene: TRBJ1-1; clone size: -; D gene: TRBD1; V gene: TRBV5-1; CDR3 DNA: TGCGCCAGCAGCGCGATGGGACAGGGCACTGAAGCTTTCTTT; CDR3 protein: CASSAMGQGTEAFF
J gene: TRBJ1-6; clone size: -; D gene: TRBD1; V gene: TRBV29-1; CDR3 DNA: TGCAGCGTTGAAGGGTGGACAGGAGGCGGCTCCTATAATTCACCCCTCCACTTT; CDR3 protein: CSVEGWTGGGSYNSPLHF
J gene: TRBJ2-4; clone size: -; D gene: -; V gene: TRBV10-2; CDR3 DNA: TGCGCCAGCAGTGAGTTCGGAGGGGCCGGGGCCATTCAGTACTTC; CDR3 protein: CASSEFGGAGAIQYF
J gene: TRBJ2-2; clone size: -; D gene: TRBD2; V gene: TRBV5-1; CDR3 DNA: TGCGCCAGCAGCTTGGCCCGGGATCTAGCGGGAACTTCCACCGGGGAGCTGTTTTTT; CDR3 protein: CASSLARDLAGTSTGELFF
J gene: TRBJ1-1; clone size: few; D gene: -; V gene: TRBV5-8; CDR3 DNA: TGTGCCAGCAGCGCGGAGGGGCAGCGCTGGAACACTGAAGCTTTCTTT; CDR3 protein: CASSAEGQRWNTEAFF
J gene: TRBJ2-5; clone size: -; D gene: TRBD2; V gene: TRBV11-3; CDR3 DNA: TGTGCCAGCAGCCCGGCTAGCGGGCATCAAGAGACCCAGTACTTC; CDR3 protein: CASSPASGHQETQYF
J gene: TRBJ2-3; clone size: -; D gene: TRBD2; V gene: TRBV4-2; CDR3 DNA: TGTGCCAGCAGCCAAGGGACTAGCGGGAGGATTACGACAGATACGCAGTATTTT; CDR3 protein: CASSQGTSGRITTDTQYF
J gene: TRBJ1-3; clone size: -; D gene: TRBD1; V gene: TRBV30; CDR3 DNA: TGTGCCTGGAGTCCTGACAGGGGGCTCGGAGGCACCATATATTTT; CDR3 protein: CAWSPDRGLGGTIYF
J gene: TRBJ1-4; clone size: -; D gene: -; V gene: TRBV19; CDR3 DNA: TGTGCCAGTACGACCCTCGCAGGGCTGAGTGAAAAACTGTTTTTT; CDR3 protein: CASTTLAGLSEKLFF
J gene: TRBJ1-2; clone size: -; D gene: -; V gene: TRBV6-2/TRBV6-3; CDR3 DNA: TGTGCCAGCAGTTACTCAAACCGACGGGACTATGGCTACACCTTC; CDR3 protein: CASSYSNRRDYGYTF
J gene: TRBJ1-5; clone size: few; D gene: TRBD1; V gene: TRBV19; CDR3 DNA: TGTGCCAGTAGACCAATTCCCGACAGGGTTCAGCCCCAGCATTTT; CDR3 protein: CASRPIPDRVQPQHF
J gene: TRBJ1-2; clone size: -; D gene: -; V gene: TRBV19; CDR3 DNA: TGTGCCAGTAGTTCGGAGGATAGCTGGGGCTATGGCTACACCTTC; CDR3 protein: CASSSEDSWGYGYTF
J gene: TRBJ2-5; clone size: -; D gene: -; V gene: TRBV6-5; CDR3 DNA: TGTGCCAGCGGGAGAGTTCAAGAGACCCAGTACTTC; CDR3 protein: CASGRVQETQYF
J gene: TRBJ1-2; clone size: -; D gene: -; V gene: TRBV6-5; CDR3 DNA: TGTGCCAGCAGCGGATTCCTCAGCGATGGCTACACCTTC; CDR3 protein: CASSGFLSDGYTF
J gene: TRBJ2-2; clone size: once; D gene: -; V gene: TRBV3-1/TRBV3-2; CDR3 DNA: TGTGCCAGCAGCCAAGTAGGCGGGGCCAGCGGGGGGGAGCTGTTTTTT; CDR3 protein: CASSQVGGASGGELFF
J gene: TRBJ2-3; clone size: -; D gene: -; V gene: TRBV5-5; CDR3 DNA: TGTGCCAGCAGCTTGGAGCAGCGGTCTATAAGCACAGATACGCAGTATTTT; CDR3 protein: CASSLEQRSISTDTQYF
J gene: TRBJ2-7; clone size: -; D gene: TRBD1; V gene: TRBV28; CDR3 DNA: TGTGCCAGCAGCCACGACAGGGGGCGGGGGAGATACTCCTACGAGCAGTACTTC; CDR3 protein: CASSHDRGRGRYSYEQYF
J gene: TRBJ2-7; clone size: -; D gene: -; V gene: TRBV6-1; CDR3 DNA: TGTGCCAGCAGTGAACCACCTCAGGCCATCTACGAGCAGTACTTC; CDR3 protein: CASSEPPQAIYEQYF
J gene: TRBJ1-1; clone size: -; D gene: -; V gene: TRBV11-2; CDR3 DNA: TGTGCCAGCAGCCTACAGGGGAACACTGAAGCTTTCTTT; CDR3 protein: CASSLQGNTEAFF
J gene: TRBJ1-1; clone size: -; D gene: TRBD1; V gene: TRBV3-1/TRBV3-2; CDR3 DNA: TGTGCCAGCAGCCCCCGGGACAGGGCCACTGAAGCTTTCTTT; CDR3 protein: CASSPRDRATEAFF
J gene: TRBJ1-2; clone size: -; D gene: -; V gene: TRBV30; CDR3 DNA: TGTGCCTGGAGAGAGGGGGTGCTTCGCTACACCTTC; CDR3 protein: CAWREGVLRYTF
J gene: TRBJ1-2; clone size: -; D gene: -; V gene: TRBV24-1; CDR3 DNA: TGTGCCACCAGTGATTCGGGGGGCGAGGTTTGGGGCTACACCTTC; CDR3 protein: CATSDSGGEVWGYTF
J gene: TRBJ1-5; clone size: -; D gene: TRBD1; V gene: TRBV28; CDR3 DNA: TGTGCCGTCCGAGATCCGGGACAGCCCTATAGCAATCAGCCCCAGCATTTT; CDR3 protein: CAVRDPGQPYSNQPQHF
J gene: TRBJ1-2; clone size: -; D gene: TRBD1; V gene: TRBV7-8; CDR3 DNA: TGTGCCAGCAGCATGACAGGGAGAGACTATGGCTACACCTTC; CDR3 protein: CASSMTGRDYGYTF
J gene: TRBJ2-3; clone size: -; D gene: TRBD1; V gene: TRBV29-1; CDR3 DNA: TGCAGCGCCTCCGGGACAGCACCCACAGATACGCAGTATTTT; CDR3 protein: CSASGTAPTDTQYF
J gene: TRBJ1-1; clone size: few; D gene: TRBD1; V gene: TRBV10-3; CDR3 DNA: TGTGCCATCAGTACCGACAGGGCCGGCACTGAAGCTTTCTTT; CDR3 protein: CAISTDRAGTEAFF
J gene: TRBJ1-4; clone size: -; D gene: -; V gene: TRBV5-6; CDR3 DNA: TGTGCCAGCTTCCGAGGGATAGATGAAAAACTGTTTTTT; CDR3 protein: CASFRGIDEKLFF
J gene: TRBJ2-3; clone size: -; D gene: -; V gene: TRBV28; CDR3 DNA: TGTGCCAGCAGTTTAGACGGGAGTCTATCAGATACGCAGTATTTT; CDR3 protein: CASSLDGSLSDTQYF
J gene: TRBJ1-2; clone size: -; D gene: TRBD1; V gene: TRBV18; CDR3 DNA: TGTGCCAGCTCACCGCTGGGGGGACAGGGACAAGGCTATGGCTACACCTTC; CDR3 protein: CASSPLGGQGQGYGYTF
J gene: TRBJ1-3; clone size: -; D gene: -; V gene: TRBV18; CDR3 DNA: TGTGCCAGCTCGGAAACAGTCTCTGGAAACACCATATATTTT; CDR3 protein: CASSETVSGNTIYF
J gene: TRBJ1-4; clone size: -; D gene: TRBD1; V gene: TRBV5-1; CDR3 DNA: TGCGCCAGCAGCTTGGACAGGGGGCGGTCAGGTGAAAAACTGTTTTTT; CDR3 protein: CASSLDRGRSGEKLFF
J gene: TRBJ2-2; clone size: once; D gene: -; V gene: TRBV5-1; CDR3 DNA: TGCGCCAGCAGACCGACGGGGGTCGGGGAGCTGTTTTTT; CDR3 protein: CASRPTGVGELFF
J gene: TRBJ2-1; clone size: -; D gene: TRBD2; V gene: TRBV19; CDR3 DNA: TGTGCCAGTAGTATGACTAGCCTCTACAATGAGCAGTTCTTC; CDR3 protein: CASSMTSLYNEQFF
J gene: TRBJ2-7; clone size: -; D gene: TRBD1; V gene: TRBV30; CDR3 DNA: TGTGCCTGGAGCCTTGGACAGGGTTCTCTGTACTTC; CDR3 protein: CAWSLGQGSLYF
J gene: TRBJ1-1; clone size: few; D gene: -; V gene: TRBV24-1; CDR3 DNA: TGTGCCACCAGTGATCGTCCTGAAGCTTTCTTT; CDR3 protein: CATSDRPEAFF
J gene: TRBJ2-3; clone size: -; D gene: TRBD1; V gene: TRBV5-1; CDR3 DNA: TGCGCCAGCAGCAACCGGACAGGGTCAGATACGCAGTATTTT; CDR3 protein: CASSNRTGSDTQYF
J gene: TRBJ2-1; clone size: -; D gene: -; V gene: TRBV11-3; CDR3 DNA: TGTGCCAGCAGCTTAGGCAGGGTAATGAGGAATGAGCAGTTCTTC; CDR3 protein: CASSLGRVMRNEQFF
J gene: TRBJ1-1; clone size: -; D gene: -; V gene: TRBV6-5; CDR3 DNA: TGTGCCAGCACCGGGGGGCGTTGGGACACTGAAGCTTTCTTT; CDR3 protein: CASTGGRWDTEAFF
J gene: TRBJ1-6; clone size: -; D gene: TRBD1; V gene: TRBV5-1; CDR3 DNA: TGCGCCAGCAGCCCGGGACAGATCTCCTATAATTCACCCCTCCACTTT; CDR3 protein: CASSPGQISYNSPLHF
J gene: TRBJ2-1; clone size: -; D gene: -; V gene: TRBV11-3; CDR3 DNA: TGTGCCAGCAGCAACACAGCCACGAAGCAGTTCTTC; CDR3 protein: CASSNTATKQFF
J gene: TRBJ2-3; clone size: -; D gene: TRBD2; V gene: TRBV5-1; CDR3 DNA: TGCGCCAGCAGCCCTGAAGGGAGCGGGAGGGCAGATACGCAGTATTTT; CDR3 protein: CASSPEGSGRADTQYF
J gene: TRBJ1-2; clone size: -; D gene: -; V gene: TRBV18; CDR3 DNA: TGTGCCAGCTCATACAAGGACAGAATAAATGGCTACACCTTC; CDR3 protein: CASSYKDRINGYTF
J gene: TRBJ1-5; clone size: -; D gene: -; V gene: TRBV19; CDR3 DNA: TGTGCCAGTAAAAGGGGAAGTCAGCCCCAGCATTTT; CDR3 protein: CASKRGSQPQHF
J gene: TRBJ2-1; clone size: once; D gene: TRBD2; V gene: TRBV11-3; CDR3 DNA: TGTGCCAGCAGCTTAAGGGCGTCTAGCGGGTATGATGAGCAGTTCTTC; CDR3 protein: CASSLRASSGYDEQFF
J gene: TRBJ2-2; clone size: once; D gene: TRBD1; V gene: TRBV11-2; CDR3 DNA: TGTGCCAGCAGCTTAATTAGGGGGCACGGGGAGCTGTTTTTT; CDR3 protein: CASSLIRGHGELFF
J gene: TRBJ1-1; clone size: -; D gene: -; V gene: TRBV3-1/TRBV3-2; CDR3 DNA: TGTGCCAGCAGCACGGGGAGGGGGTCGACTGAAGCTTTCTTT; CDR3 protein: CASSTGRGSTEAFF